This T cell receptor (beta chain) comes out of a study of OX40 agonist ivuxolimab in advanced cancers. Study-level points and caveats: Some of the lowest clonal expansion was seen in partial responders at 0.1-3.0 mg/kg. At 0.1 to 3.0 mg/kg, CD4+ and CD8+ blood T cells expanded clonally by week 6.

Method: immunoSEQ multiplex PCR; TCRdb's copy keeps in-frame clones and lacks some. The sample contains tens of thousands of clones, about 87% of which appear only once. Remarks on this clone: As yet, its antigen is unknown.

Autoimmune disease history or systemic immunosuppression barred patients. The CDR3 covers 13 residues. Germline CDR1 reads SGHAT; CDR2 reads FQNNGV. V lost 3 bases, J lost 0 bases, and 4 bases lay in between. This clonotype originated in an adult with an advanced solid tumor such as melanoma, head and neck, liver or kidney cancer. The sequencing used CD4+ or CD8+ T cells sorted from blood, collected in a trial of the OX40 agonist ivuxolimab. The J gene is TRBJ2-3, the V gene TRBV11-2; D gene unclear. As DNA, the CDR3 is TGTGCCAGCAGCTTTCCTAGCACAGATACGCAGTATTTT. This codes for CASSFPSTDTQYF. Together with reference TRBV11-2 and TRBJ2-3, the CDR3 gives the full variable domain: EAGVAQSPRYKIIEKRQSVAFWCNPISGHATLYWYQQILGQGPKLLIQFQNNGVVDDSQLPKDRFSAERLKGVDSTLKIQPAKLEDSAVYLCASSFPSTDTQYFGPGTRLTVL.